The text below deals with one TCR beta chain. Its antigen is undetermined. This specimen comes from a study of vaccination effects on CD4 cells after COVID-19. Cells that had been cultured for approximately eleven days were the source of isolated CD4+ T cells. As their vaccination, participants received two doses of either BNT162b2 or mRNA-1273. The vaccine recipients had no prior SARS-CoV-2 infection, with negative nucleocapsid antibodies. Germline V gene sequence: CDR1 MNHEY, CDR2 SVGAGI. This CDR3 has 13 residues. V dropped 6 bases and J dropped 7; count of bases not matched to a gene: 9. TCRdb's table, derived via immunoSEQ multiplex PCR, lists solely in-frame clones and lacks some. The data show about 73,000 clones, roughly 75% seen once.

This receptor was identified in a human donor who received a COVID-19 vaccine. This specimen was CD4+ T cells from PBMCs cultured without peptide, taken after COVID-19 vaccination. The chain uses TRBV6-5 and TRBJ2-7; 7 bases align to TRBD2. CDR3 amino acids: CASSSGRTGEQYV. The CDR3 region has the DNA TGTGCCAGCAGCTCCGGGAGGACCGGAGAGCAGTACGTC.